A single sample gave rise to the 5 T cell receptor beta chains below, sequenced in a study of control samples from healthy donors and cancer patients (dated by TCRdb to the early 2020s). The method behind the library was the immunoSEQ multiplex PCR assay. Not all clones reach the TCRdb copy of this immuneACCESS table, which keeps in-frame sequences only. Checked studies attribute under half of the gap to unresolved V genes and leave the rest unexplained. Present in this sample are approximately 90,000 clones, more than 80% of which were seen just once. Clones ranked in the top ten supply about 1.5% of the sample. What was sequenced was blood. The receptor source for this set is a woman in her twenties or thirties in good health.

The V and J genes are TRBV2 and TRBJ2-2, with D tentatively TRBD1 or TRBD2 (5 bases each). Looked up from germline, CDR1 is SNHLY and CDR2 is FYNNEI. V gave up 8 bases and J gave up 9 bases, with 7 bases separating them. This CDR3 comprises 10 residues. The CDR3 reads CASGTRELFF. Here the CDR3 DNA reads TGTGCCAGCGGGACCCGGGAGCTGTTTTTT.

This clone has just a few counts. This chain links TRBV6-5 with TRBJ1-1, with 9 bases that match TRBD1. The CDR3 spans 12 residues. CDR1 MNHEY and CDR2 SVGAGI come from the germline V gene. V was clipped by 10 bases and J by 5 bases; unmatched bases: 5. This CDR3 is CATGTGSTEAFF. CDR3 DNA: TGTGCCACCGGGACAGGGAGTACTGAAGCTTTCTTT.

This clone was picked up one time. The V gene is TRBV7-9, the J gene TRBJ1-6, with 7 positions matching TRBD1. CDR3 length: 13 residues. Trimming removed 5 bases from V and 10 bases from J; junction bases left unmatched: 5. From germline, CDR1 is SEHNR and CDR2 FQNEAQ (reference sequence). The DNA of the CDR3 is TGTGCCAGCAGCGGGGACAGCGGCTCACCCCTCCACTTT. Its translation: CASSGDSGSPLHF.

The rearrangement links TRBV10-3 to TRBJ2-7; D unresolved. The CDR3 is 14 residues long. Germline V lookup: CDR1 ENHRY, CDR2 SYGVKD. Trimming removed 10 bases from V and 3 bases from J, with 19 bases in between. CDR3 sequence (DNA): TGTGCCACTTCATTTGGTGCGGCGGACTACGAGCAGTACTTC. It translates to CATSFGAADYEQYF.

The rearrangement uses TRBV2 and TRBJ2-7; TRBD1 agrees at 8 bases. The germline V gene encodes CDR1 SNHLY and CDR2 FYNNEI. With 7 bases clipped from V and 2 bases from J, the junction kept 7 bases outside the gene matches. The CDR3 has 14 amino acids. This CDR3 reads CASNPGQVTYEQYF. DNA for the CDR3: TGTGCCAGCAATCCGGGACAGGTAACCTACGAGCAGTACTTC.